Shown below are 27 T cell receptor beta chains from a single sample sequenced in a study of OX40 agonist ivuxolimab in advanced cancers. TCRdb keeps only in-frame clones here, not all; method: immunoSEQ multiplex PCR. Among 60,000 to 75,000 clones listed, about 86% were seen once. The starting material was CD4+ or CD8+ T cells sorted from blood, obtained in a trial of the OX40 agonist ivuxolimab. All receptors derive from an adult with an advanced solid tumor such as melanoma, head and neck, liver or kidney cancer.

For the CDR3, the DNA is TGTGCCAGCAGTTTGAACAGGGAGGATACGCAGTATTTT. Its translation is CASSLNREDTQYF. This rearrangement joins TRBV28 to TRBJ2-3, with D possibly being TRBD1 (6 bases). V lost 3 bases, J lost 6 bases, and 10 bases lay in between. From germline, CDR1 is MDHEN and CDR2 SYDVKM. This CDR3 comprises 13 residues.

Only a few counts were recorded for this clone. This chain joins TRBV28 and TRBJ1-6; D might be TRBD1 (6 bases). The CDR3 is 14 amino acids. Trimming took off 3 bases at V and 10 bases at J, with 13 bases between the two ends. In germline, CDR1 is MDHEN, CDR2 SYDVKM. The CDR3 DNA follows: TGTGCCAGCAGTTTGGGGCAGGGGAGGTCACCCCTCCACTTT. The encoded protein is CASSLGQGRSPLHF.

The chain uses TRBV5-8 and TRBJ1-1; no clear D gene. The CDR3 loop spans 14 amino acids. Germline CDR1 is SGHTS and CDR2 is YDEGEE. V shed 3 bases and J shed 0 bases, with 9 bases lying between them. The CDR3: CASSSGRLNTEAFF. The CDR3 nucleotides are TGTGCCAGCAGCTCCGGACGGCTGAACACTGAAGCTTTCTTT.

This clone came up a few times. This rearrangement joins TRBV12-5 to TRBJ1-4; 8 nucleotides align to TRBD1. Germline V gene sequence: CDR1 LGHNT, CDR2 FRNRAP. This CDR3 has 14 residues. The ends lost 5 bases at V and 8 bases at J; junction bases unmatched: 7. The DNA of the CDR3 is TGTGCTAGTGGTCCCGACAGGGGATACGAAAAACTGTTTTTT. It is translated as CASGPDRGYEKLFF. The complete variable domain, with remaining parts taken from reference TRBV12-5 and TRBJ1-4, reads DARVTQTPRHKVTEMGQEVTMRCQPILGHNTVFWYRQTMMQGLELLAYFRNRAPLDDSGMPKDRFSAEMPDATLATLKIQPSEPRDSAVYFCASGPDRGYEKLFFGSGTQLSVL.

The gene calls are TRBV2 and TRBJ1-6, with D hard to call. The V and J ends lost 8 bases and 10 bases respectively, with 21 bases between them. In germline, CDR1 is SNHLY, CDR2 FYNNEI. The CDR3 contains 15 residues. CDR3 DNA: TGTGCCAGCTCCCCGTTAGCTAGAGATGGATCACCCCTCCACTTT. Translation gives CASSPLARDGSPLHF. The complete variable domain, with remaining parts taken from reference TRBV2 and TRBJ1-6, reads EPEVTQTPSHQVTQMGQEVILRCVPISNHLYFYWYRQILGQKVEFLVSFYNNEISEKSEIFDDQFSVERPDGSNFTLKIRSTKLEDSAMYFCASSPLARDGSPLHFGNGTRLTVT.

The V and J genes are TRBV27 and TRBJ1-1; possible D gene TRBD1, 5 bases. CDR1 is MNHEY and CDR2 is SMNVEV in the germline V gene (reference sequence). This CDR3 has 13 residues. Trimming stripped 5 bases from V and 10 bases from J, with 17 bases between. Written as DNA, the CDR3 is TGTGCCAGCAGTCCAGCAGGGTTGGCGCGAGCTTTCTTT. It is translated as CASSPAGLARAFF.

This chain uses TRBV29-1 with TRBJ1-1, with no clear D. Germline V lookup: CDR1 SQVTM, CDR2 ANQGSEA. The CDR3 length is 11 residues. V was trimmed by 7 bases and J by 3 bases, leaving 9 bases between them. CDR3 DNA: TGCAGCGCCCTAGTCTACACTGAAGCTTTCTTT. Its protein product is CSALVYTEAFF. The whole variable domain, remainder taken from reference TRBV29-1 and TRBJ1-1, is SAVISQKPSRDICQRGTSLTIQCQVDSQVTMMFWYRQQPGQSLTLIATANQGSEATYESGFVIDKFPISRPNLTFSTLTVSNMSPEDSSIYLCSALVYTEAFFGQGTRLTVV.

This clone was recorded once. The V call is TRBV6-5, the J call TRBJ1-1; possibly TRBD1 for D (5 bases). V lost 4 bases to trimming and J lost 3 bases, with 15 bases between them. The CDR3 extends over 15 amino acids. Per the germline V gene, CDR1 is MNHEY and CDR2 is SVGAGI. The chain's CDR3 is CASSSGTLKDTEAFF. The CDR3 nucleotides read TGTGCCAGCAGTTCAGGGACTCTGAAGGACACTGAAGCTTTCTTT.

The chain has TRBV19 and TRBJ1-1; the D gene is possibly TRBD1 (5 bases). Per the germline V gene, CDR1 is LNHDA and CDR2 is SQIVND (reference sequence). The CDR3 is 17 residues long. V lost 7 bases and J 6 bases, leaving 27 bases between the germline ends. CDR3 DNA sequence: TGTGCCAGTAATCCCCCGGGGCGCCGGGGAGCTAAACCTGAAGCTTTCTTT. Protein: CASNPPGRRGAKPEAFF.

The rearrangement joins TRBV4-3 to TRBJ2-1; possible D gene TRBD1, 6 bases. The CDR3 covers 15 residues. Germline V gene data show CDR1 as LGHNA and CDR2 as YSLEER. V was trimmed by 0 bases and J by 4 bases, leaving 10 bases between them. The CDR3: CASSQDYRAYNEQFF. In DNA form, the CDR3 reads TGCGCCAGCAGCCAAGATTACAGGGCATACAATGAGCAGTTCTTC.

This chain connects TRBV19 to TRBJ1-5; 11 bases align to TRBD1. The CDR3 covers 16 residues. The germline gives CDR1 LNHDA, CDR2 SQIVND (reference sequence). V lost 7 bases, J lost 4 bases, and 9 bases stayed unmatched. The CDR3 sequence is CASIDPGTGGNQPQHF. The DNA for the CDR3 is TGTGCCAGTATCGACCCCGGGACAGGGGGAAATCAGCCCCAGCATTTT.

The CDR3: CASQVPGVYEQYF. The CDR3 DNA reads as TGTGCCAGCCAAGTACCGGGGGTCTACGAGCAGTACTTC. The chain joins TRBV25-1 to TRBJ2-7, with D perhaps TRBD2 (6 bases). The germline V gene has CDR1 MGHDK and CDR2 SYGVNS. The CDR3 runs 13 residues. V was pared by 8 bases and J by 3 bases, with 14 bases between.

This rearrangement joins TRBV4-1 to TRBJ1-4; a weak D match, TRBD1 (6 bases). Germline-derived CDR1 and CDR2 are MGHRA and YSYEKL. V was pared by 1 base and J by 7 bases, with 16 bases between. The CDR3 runs 16 residues. CDR3 in amino acids: CASSQAPTGASEKLFF. CDR3 nucleotide sequence: TGCGCCAGCAGCCAAGCACCGACAGGTGCCAGTGAAAAACTGTTTTTT.

The rearrangement uses TRBV5-1 and TRBJ1-4, with 10 bases that match TRBD1. The V gene's germline CDR1 is SGHRS and CDR2 YFSETQ. The CDR3 sequence is 17 residues long. The junction had 9 bases not matched to a gene; V was cut back by 0 bases and J by 7 bases. This CDR3 reads CASSLVGQGGSAEKLFF. The DNA of the CDR3 is TGCGCCAGCAGCTTGGTAGGACAGGGGGGATCGGCTGAAAAACTGTTTTTT.

The V gene is TRBV7-9, the J gene TRBJ1-1; 7 bases line up with TRBD1. V trimming: 6 bases; J trimming: 5 bases; junction bases outside the gene matches: 15. Germline CDR1 reads SEHNR; CDR2 reads FQNEAQ (reference sequence). The CDR3 sequence is 16 residues long. CDR3 in amino acids: CASSLPKGALRTEAFF. The CDR3 region has the DNA TGTGCCAGCAGTCTACCAAAGGGGGCTCTTAGGACTGAAGCTTTCTTT.

CDR3 residues: CASSSPGQSTDTQYF. CDR3 DNA sequence: TGTGCCAGCAGCTCTCCGGGACAGAGCACAGATACGCAGTATTTT. J is TRBJ2-3 and V is TRBV7-3; TRBD1 aligns across 7 bases. J lost 0 bases, V lost 4 bases, and 4 bases had no gene match. The CDR3 length is 15 residues. The V gene's germline CDR1 is SGHTA and CDR2 FQGTGA.

The rearrangement uses TRBV5-4 and TRBJ2-1; TRBD2 might be the D (5 bases). The ends were cut back, 4 bases at V and 4 bases at J, with 9 bases in the middle. This CDR3 is built from 13 residues. Germline CDR1 and CDR2: SGHNT and YYREEE (reference sequence). The CDR3 region is CASSPRGYNEQFF. CDR3 sequence (DNA): TGTGCCAGCAGCCCCCGGGGATACAATGAGCAGTTCTTC.

The V gene is TRBV11-2, the J gene TRBJ1-1; 7 bases map to TRBD1. The germline V gene has CDR1 SGHAT and CDR2 FQNNGV. Trimming at V came to 6 bases and at J to 1 base, leaving 11 bases not matched to a gene. The CDR3 consists of 16 residues. CDR3 DNA: TGTGCCAGCAGGAGGTACAGGGGCCAGGAGAACACTGAAGCTTTCTTT. This codes for CASRRYRGQENTEAFF.

This chain links TRBV9 with TRBJ2-7; TRBD1 or TRBD2 may be the D gene (5 bases each). This CDR3 contains 17 residues. The V end lost 0 bases, the J end lost 0 bases, and 16 bases lay between the germline ends. Per the germline V gene, CDR1 is SGDLS and CDR2 is YYNGEE. Here the CDR3 reads CASSVGPRAGGSYEQYF. The DNA of the CDR3 is TGTGCCAGCAGCGTAGGTCCCAGGGCGGGTGGCTCCTACGAGCAGTACTTC.

The chain joins TRBV6-5 to TRBJ1-2, with D tentatively TRBD1 (5 bases). Germline V gene lookup returns CDR1 MNHEY and CDR2 SVGAGI. Trimming took 2 bases from V and 2 from J, leaving 12 bases between them. The CDR3 runs to 15 residues. The CDR3 region is CASSYPGRANYGYTF. In DNA form, the CDR3 reads TGTGCCAGCAGTTACCCAGGGAGGGCCAACTATGGCTACACCTTC.

The chain uses TRBV5-4 and TRBJ1-4; D is uncertain. This CDR3 contains 13 residues. The V and J ends lost 2 bases and 4 bases respectively, with 6 bases between them. Germline CDR1 and CDR2: SGHNT and YYREEE (reference sequence). The CDR3 DNA reads as TGTGCCAGCAGCTTTCAGAGTAATGAAAAACTGTTTTTT. Translation: CASSFQSNEKLFF.

This chain uses TRBV11-3 with TRBJ2-2; TRBD1 agrees at 8 bases. V gave up 5 bases and J gave up 5 bases; unmatched junction bases: 7. The CDR3 has 15 residues. CDR1 SGHNT and CDR2 YENEEA come from the germline V gene. CDR3 sequence reads: CASSREQGVTGELFF. The CDR3 bases are TGTGCCAGCAGCCGCGAACAGGGGGTAACCGGGGAGCTGTTTTTT.

This clone was detected only once. V and J are TRBV28 and TRBJ1-5; TRBD1 matches at 9 bases. This CDR3 has 15 residues. Germline V lookup: CDR1 MDHEN, CDR2 SYDVKM. The junction had 5 bases not matched to a gene; V was cut back by 2 bases and J by 6 bases. CDR3 in amino acids: CASSLGDRVSQPQHF. The CDR3 DNA sequence: TGTGCCAGCAGTTTAGGGGACAGGGTGAGTCAGCCCCAGCATTTT.

This clone came up a few times. The chain joins TRBV10-3 to TRBJ1-2; no definite D call. CDR1 is ENHRY, CDR2 SYGVKD, per germline. This CDR3 region has 13 residues. Trimming took 7 bases from V and 6 from J, leaving 15 bases between them. The CDR3 DNA sequence: TGTGCCATCAATGCCGGGTCTGAGGATGGCTACACCTTC. This codes for CAINAGSEDGYTF.

The rearrangement links TRBV11-3 to TRBJ2-7; maybe TRBD2 (7 bases). Trimming pared 5 bases from V and 3 bases from J, leaving 14 bases between. From germline, CDR1 is SGHNT and CDR2 YENEEA. The length of the CDR3 is 14 residues. DNA for the CDR3: TGTGCCAGCAGCCCACAGGGAGGGGACTACGAGCAGTACTTC. Encoded protein: CASSPQGGDYEQYF. Drawing the rest from reference TRBV11-3 and TRBJ2-7, the complete variable domain is EAGVVQSPRYKIIEKKQPVAFWCNPISGHNTLYWYLQNLGQGPELLIRYENEEAVDDSQLPKDRFSAERLKGVDSTLKIQPAELGDSAVYLCASSPQGGDYEQYFGPGTRLTVT.

V is TRBV6-1 and J is TRBJ2-7; TRBD2 matches at 8 bases. V was pared by 7 bases and J by 0 bases, with 8 bases of the junction left unmatched. Germline CDR1 and CDR2: MNHNS and SASEGT. CDR3 length equals 15 residues. In DNA, the CDR3 is TGTGCCAGCATTGGCGGGGGGCGGATCTCCTACGAGCAGTACTTC. It is translated as CASIGGGRISYEQYF.

This chain links TRBV18 with TRBJ2-3, with a weak D call TRBD2 (7 bases). V gave up 6 bases and J gave up 5 bases, with 15 bases separating them. Germline V gene lookup returns CDR1 KGHSH and CDR2 LQKENI. The CDR3 is made up of 14 amino acids. The CDR3 DNA follows: TGTGCCAGCTCGATCGAGGGGGGGAAAGATACGCAGTATTTT. Translated, it gives CASSIEGGKDTQYF. Based on the CDR3 plus reference TRBV18 and TRBJ2-3, the full variable domain is NAGVMQNPRHLVRRRGQEARLRCSPMKGHSHVYWYRQLPEEGLKFMVYLQKENIIDESGMPKERFSAEFPKEGPSILRIQQVVRGDSAAYFCASSIEGGKDTQYFGPGTRLTVL.